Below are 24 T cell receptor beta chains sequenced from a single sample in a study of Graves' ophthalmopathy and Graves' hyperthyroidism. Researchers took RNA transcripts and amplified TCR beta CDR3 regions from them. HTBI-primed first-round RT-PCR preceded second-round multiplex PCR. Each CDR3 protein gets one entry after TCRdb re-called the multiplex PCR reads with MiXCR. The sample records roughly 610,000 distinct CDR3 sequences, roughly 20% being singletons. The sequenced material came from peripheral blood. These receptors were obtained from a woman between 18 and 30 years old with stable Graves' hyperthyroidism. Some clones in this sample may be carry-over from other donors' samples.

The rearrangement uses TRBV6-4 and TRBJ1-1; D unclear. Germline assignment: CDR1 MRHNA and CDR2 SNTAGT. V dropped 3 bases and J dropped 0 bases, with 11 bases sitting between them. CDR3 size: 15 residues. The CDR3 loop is CASSDSRIMNTEAFF. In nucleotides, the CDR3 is TGTGCCAGCAGTGATTCGAGAATCATGAACACTGAAGCTTTCTTT.

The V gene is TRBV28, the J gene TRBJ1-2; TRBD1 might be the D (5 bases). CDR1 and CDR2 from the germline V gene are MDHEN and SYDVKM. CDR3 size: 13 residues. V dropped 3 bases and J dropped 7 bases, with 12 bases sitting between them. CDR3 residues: CASSFAGPTGYTF. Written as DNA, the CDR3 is TGTGCCAGCAGTTTCGCGGGACCAACTGGCTACACCTTC.

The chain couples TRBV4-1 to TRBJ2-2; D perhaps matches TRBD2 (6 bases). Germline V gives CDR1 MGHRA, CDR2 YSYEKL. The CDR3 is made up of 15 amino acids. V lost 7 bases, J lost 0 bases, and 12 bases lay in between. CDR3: CASKETGANTGELFF. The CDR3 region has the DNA TGCGCCAGCAAGGAAACGGGAGCGAACACCGGGGAGCTGTTTTTT.

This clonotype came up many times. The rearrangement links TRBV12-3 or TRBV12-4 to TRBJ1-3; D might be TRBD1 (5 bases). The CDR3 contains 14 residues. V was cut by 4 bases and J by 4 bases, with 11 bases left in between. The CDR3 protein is CASSWGRGGNTIYF. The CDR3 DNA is TGTGCCAGCAGTTGGGGACGAGGAGGAAACACCATATATTTT.

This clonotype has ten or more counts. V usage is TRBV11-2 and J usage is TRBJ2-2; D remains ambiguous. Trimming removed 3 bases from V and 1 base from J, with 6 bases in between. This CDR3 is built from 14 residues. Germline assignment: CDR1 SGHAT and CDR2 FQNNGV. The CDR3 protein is CASSLWRNTGELFF. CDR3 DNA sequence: TGTGCCAGCAGCTTGTGGCGGAACACCGGGGAGCTGTTTTTT.

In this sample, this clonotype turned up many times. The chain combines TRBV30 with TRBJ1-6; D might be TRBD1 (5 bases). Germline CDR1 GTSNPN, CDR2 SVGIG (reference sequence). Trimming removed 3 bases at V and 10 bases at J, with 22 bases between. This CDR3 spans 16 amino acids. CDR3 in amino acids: CAWSWGGPGSRSPLHF. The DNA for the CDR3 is TGTGCCTGGAGCTGGGGCGGGCCAGGGAGTCGGTCACCCCTCCACTTT. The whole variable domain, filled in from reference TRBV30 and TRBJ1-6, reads SQTIHQWPATLVQPVGSPLSLECTVEGTSNPNLYWYRQAAGRGLQLLFYSVGIGQISSEVPQNLSASRPQDRQFILSSKKLLLSDSGFYLCAWSWGGPGSRSPLHFGNGTRLTVT.

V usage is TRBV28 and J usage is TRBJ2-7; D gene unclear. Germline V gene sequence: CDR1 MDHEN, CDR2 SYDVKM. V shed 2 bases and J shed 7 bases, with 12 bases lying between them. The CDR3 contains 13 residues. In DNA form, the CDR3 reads TGTGCCAGCAGTTTAATTATCGCGGCTGAGCAGTACTTC. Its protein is CASSLIIAAEQYF.

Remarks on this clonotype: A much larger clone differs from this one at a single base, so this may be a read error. CDR3 sequence (DNA): TGTGCCTGGATGAGGCGGGCTGAAGCTTGCTTT. Protein product: CAWMRRAEACF. The V and J genes are TRBV30 and TRBJ1-1; D gene unclear. The CDR3 is 11 amino acids. CDR1 is GTSNPN, CDR2 SVGIG, per germline (reference sequence).

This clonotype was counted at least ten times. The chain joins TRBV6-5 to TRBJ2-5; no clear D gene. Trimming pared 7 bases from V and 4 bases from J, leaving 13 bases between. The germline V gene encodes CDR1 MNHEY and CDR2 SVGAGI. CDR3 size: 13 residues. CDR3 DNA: TGTGCCAGCACCCCGCGTAGTGTAGAGACCCAGTACTTC. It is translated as CASTPRSVETQYF.

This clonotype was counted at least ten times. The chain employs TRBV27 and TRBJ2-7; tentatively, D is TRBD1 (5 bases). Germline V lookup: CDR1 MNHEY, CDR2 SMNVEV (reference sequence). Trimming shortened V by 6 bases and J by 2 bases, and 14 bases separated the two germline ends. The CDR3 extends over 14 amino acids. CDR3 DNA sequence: TGTGCCAGCAGAAAAGGGGCAGGCCCCTACGAGCAGTACTTC. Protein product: CASRKGAGPYEQYF.

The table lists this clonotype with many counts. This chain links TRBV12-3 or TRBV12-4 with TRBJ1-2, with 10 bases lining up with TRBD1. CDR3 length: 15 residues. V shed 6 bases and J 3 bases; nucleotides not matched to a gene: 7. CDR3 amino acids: CASRGTGTGDYGYTF. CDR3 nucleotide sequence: TGTGCCAGCAGGGGAACCGGGACAGGGGACTATGGCTACACCTTC.

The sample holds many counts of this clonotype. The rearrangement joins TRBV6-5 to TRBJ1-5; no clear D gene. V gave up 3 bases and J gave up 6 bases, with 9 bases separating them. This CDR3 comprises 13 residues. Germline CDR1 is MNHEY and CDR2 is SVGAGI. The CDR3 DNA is TGTGCCAGCAGTTATAAGGTTTTTCAGCCCCAGCATTTT. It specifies CASSYKVFQPQHF.

In DNA, the CDR3 is TGTGCCAGCAGCCAAGGGCGGACAGCCCAAAATCAGCCCCAGCATTTT. Its translation: CASSQGRTAQNQPQHF. The chain carries TRBV3-1 and TRBJ1-5; tentatively, D is TRBD1 (6 bases). The germline V and J ends were trimmed by 1 base and 4 bases, with 14 bases remaining between them. The germline CDR1 and CDR2 sequences are LGHDT and YNNKEL (reference sequence). CDR3 length equals 16 residues. Variable domain in full (rest from reference TRBV3-1 and TRBJ1-5): DTAVSQTPKYLVTQMGNDKSIKCEQNLGHDTMYWYKQDSKKFLKIMFSYNNKELIINETVPNRFSPKSPDKAHLNLHINSLELGDSAVYFCASSQGRTAQNQPQHFGDGTRLSIL.

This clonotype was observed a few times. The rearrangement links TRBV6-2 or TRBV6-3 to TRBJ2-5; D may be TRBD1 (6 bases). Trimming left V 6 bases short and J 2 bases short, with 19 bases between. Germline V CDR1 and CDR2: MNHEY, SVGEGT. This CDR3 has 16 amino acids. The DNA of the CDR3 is TGTGCCAGCAGCTACATACCGGGACACACTCAAGAGACCCAGTACTTC. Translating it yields CASSYIPGHTQETQYF.

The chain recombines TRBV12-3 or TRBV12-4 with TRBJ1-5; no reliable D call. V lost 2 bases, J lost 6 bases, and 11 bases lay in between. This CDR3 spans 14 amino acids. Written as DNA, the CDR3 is TGTGCCAGCAGTTTACAGTCCTCTGGTCAGCCCCAGCATTTT. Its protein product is CASSLQSSGQPQHF.

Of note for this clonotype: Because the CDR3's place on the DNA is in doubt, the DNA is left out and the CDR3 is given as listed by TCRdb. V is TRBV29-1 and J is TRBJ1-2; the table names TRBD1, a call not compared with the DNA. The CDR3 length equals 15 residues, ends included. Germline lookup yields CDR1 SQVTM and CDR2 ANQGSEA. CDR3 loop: CSVPGAEDTFYGCTF.

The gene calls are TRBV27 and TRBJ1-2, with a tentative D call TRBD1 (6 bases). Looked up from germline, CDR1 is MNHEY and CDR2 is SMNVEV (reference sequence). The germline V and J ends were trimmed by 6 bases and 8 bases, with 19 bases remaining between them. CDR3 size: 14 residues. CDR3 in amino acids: CASSPRTGPSGYTF. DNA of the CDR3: TGTGCCAGCAGCCCAAGAACAGGGCCCTCGGGCTACACCTTC.

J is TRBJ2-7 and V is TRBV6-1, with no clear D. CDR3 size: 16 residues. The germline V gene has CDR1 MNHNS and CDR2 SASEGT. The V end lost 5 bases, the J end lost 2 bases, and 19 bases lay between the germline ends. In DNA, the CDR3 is TGTGCCAGCAGTCTTTACTGGGCTACCTCCACCTACGAGCAGTACTTC. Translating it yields CASSLYWATSTYEQYF.

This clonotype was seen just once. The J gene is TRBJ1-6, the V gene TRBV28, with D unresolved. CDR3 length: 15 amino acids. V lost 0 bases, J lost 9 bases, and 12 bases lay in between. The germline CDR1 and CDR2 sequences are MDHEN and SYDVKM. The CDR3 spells CASSLCSEMRSPLHF. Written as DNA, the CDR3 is TGTGCCAGCAGTTTATGCTCGGAGATGCGTTCACCCCTCCACTTT.

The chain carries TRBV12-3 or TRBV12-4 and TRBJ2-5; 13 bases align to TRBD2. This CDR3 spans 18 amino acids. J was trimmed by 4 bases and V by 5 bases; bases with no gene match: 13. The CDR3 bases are TGTGCCAGCAGTCAGAGAGGACTAGCGGGAGAGCGGAGAGAGACCCAGTACTTC. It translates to CASSQRGLAGERRETQYF.

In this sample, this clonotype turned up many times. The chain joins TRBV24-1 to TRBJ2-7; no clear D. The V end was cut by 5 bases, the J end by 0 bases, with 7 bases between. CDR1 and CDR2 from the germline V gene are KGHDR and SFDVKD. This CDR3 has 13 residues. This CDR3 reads CATSAINSYEQYF. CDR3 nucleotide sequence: TGTGCCACCAGTGCTATAAACTCCTACGAGCAGTACTTC.

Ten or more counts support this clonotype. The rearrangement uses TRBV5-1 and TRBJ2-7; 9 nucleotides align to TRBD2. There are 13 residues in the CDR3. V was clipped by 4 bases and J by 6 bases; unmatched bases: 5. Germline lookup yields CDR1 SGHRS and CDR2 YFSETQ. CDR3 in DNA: TGCGCCAGCAGCGCAGCGGGAGGACGCGAGCAGTACTTC. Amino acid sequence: CASSAAGGREQYF.

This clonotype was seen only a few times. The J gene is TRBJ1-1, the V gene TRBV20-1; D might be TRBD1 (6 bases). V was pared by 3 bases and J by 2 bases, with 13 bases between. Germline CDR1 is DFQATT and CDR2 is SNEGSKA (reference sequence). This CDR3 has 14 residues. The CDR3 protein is CSARIAGANTEAFF. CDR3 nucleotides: TGCAGTGCTAGGATAGCAGGGGCTAACACTGAAGCTTTCTTT.

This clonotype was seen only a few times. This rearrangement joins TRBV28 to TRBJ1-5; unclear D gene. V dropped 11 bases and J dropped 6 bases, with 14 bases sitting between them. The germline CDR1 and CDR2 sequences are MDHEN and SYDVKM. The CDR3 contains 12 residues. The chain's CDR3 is CALGIRGQPQHF. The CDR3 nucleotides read TGTGCCCTGGGGATTAGAGGTCAGCCCCAGCATTTT. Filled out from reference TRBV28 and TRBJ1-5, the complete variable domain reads DVKVTQSSRYLVKRTGEKVFLECVQDMDHENMFWYRQDPGLGLRLIYFSYDVKMKEKGDIPEGYSVSREKKERFSLILESASTNQTSMYLCALGIRGQPQHFGDGTRLSIL.